This passage covers 27 T cell receptor beta chains from one sample sequenced in a study of T cell responses to AZD1222 COVID-19 vaccine. Measured with immunoSEQ multiplex PCR; TCRdb has only the in-frame clones, and not every one. The profile shows roughly 130,000 clones, approximately 90% of them singletons. The material was peripheral blood, obtained on day 0 of AZD1222 vaccination. Every receptor here comes from an adult in good health.

The gene calls are TRBV19 and TRBJ2-2, with D possibly matching TRBD1 (5 bases). V was cut by 6 bases and J by 3 bases, with 11 bases left in between. The CDR3 runs 14 residues. Germline CDR1 and CDR2: LNHDA and SQIVND (reference sequence). Here the CDR3 DNA reads TGTGCCAGTAGCCCGAGACAGCACACCGGGGAGCTGTTTTTT. Encoded protein: CASSPRQHTGELFF.

As for this clone: One end of the junction is discordant with germline, which a read error may explain. J is TRBJ1-4 and V is TRBV5-8, with D unresolved. Germline assignment: CDR1 SGHTS and CDR2 YDEGEE. The CDR3 is 12 amino acids. This chain's CDR3 is CASSSPSAARIF. In DNA form, the CDR3 reads TGTGCCAGCAGTTCCCCGTCCGCGGCAAGGATTTTT.

The chain links TRBV6-5 to TRBJ1-2; D remains ambiguous. CDR3 length equals 14 residues. Germline CDR1 MNHEY, CDR2 SVGAGI. Deletions cut 6 bases from V and 0 bases from J, with 11 bases between. The CDR3 sequence is CASSGVGTNYGYTF. Written as DNA, the CDR3 is TGTGCCAGCAGCGGAGTTGGGACTAACTATGGCTACACCTTC.

This chain connects TRBV27 to TRBJ1-5; unclear D gene. Per germline, CDR1 MNHEY and CDR2 SMNVEV (reference sequence). The CDR3 is made up of 14 amino acids. Deletions cut 9 bases from V and 1 base from J, with 13 bases between. The CDR3 region has the DNA TGTGCCAGAAAACGAGAGAGAAGCAATCAGCCCCAGCATTTT. This codes for CARKRERSNQPQHF.

The J gene is TRBJ1-2, the V gene TRBV9, with D perhaps TRBD1 (5 bases). Germline values: CDR1 SGDLS, CDR2 YYNGEE. This CDR3 region has 15 residues. Trimming removed 4 bases from V and 5 bases from J, with 18 bases in between. In DNA, the CDR3 is TGTGCCAGCAGCAACCGGGGCCAGGCGGGTTATGGCTACACCTTC. This translates into CASSNRGQAGYGYTF.

The rearrangement joins TRBV6-1 to TRBJ1-2, with D hard to call. The germline V and J ends were trimmed by 0 bases and 3 bases, with 11 bases remaining between them. The CDR3 loop spans 15 amino acids. Germline V gene sequence: CDR1 MNHNS, CDR2 SASEGT. The CDR3 sequence: CASSEAVGWDYGYTF. CDR3 DNA: TGTGCCAGCAGTGAAGCGGTAGGGTGGGACTATGGCTACACCTTC.

The gene calls are TRBV5-1 and TRBJ2-1, with 7 bases fitting TRBD1. With V trimmed by 0 bases and J by 1 base, 4 bases remained unmatched. The CDR3 spans 16 residues. Germline V CDR1 and CDR2: SGHRS, YFSETQ. CDR3 in DNA: TGCGCCAGCAGCTTGGGACAGGGTGGATCCTACAATGAGCAGTTCTTC. It codes for CASSLGQGGSYNEQFF.

This sequence joins TRBV29-1 and TRBJ1-1; D remains unclear. Trimming removed 4 bases from V and 0 bases from J, with 12 bases in between. The CDR3 totals 14 residues. In germline, CDR1 is SQVTM, CDR2 ANQGSEA. The DNA of the CDR3 is TGCAGCGTTGCGGGTCCAGCCATGAACACTGAAGCTTTCTTT. Residues: CSVAGPAMNTEAFF.

J is TRBJ2-2 and V is TRBV11-1; 8 bases agree with TRBD2. The germline V gene has CDR1 SGHAT and CDR2 FQDESV (reference sequence). The CDR3 is made up of 16 amino acids. Trimming removed 5 bases from V and 4 bases from J; junction bases left unmatched: 9. The chain's CDR3 is CASSPRASGSTGELFF. The CDR3 DNA reads TGTGCCAGCAGCCCGAGGGCTAGCGGGTCCACCGGGGAGCTGTTTTTT. Supplemented by reference TRBV11-1 and TRBJ2-2, the full variable domain reads EAEVAQSPRYKITEKSQAVAFWCDPISGHATLYWYRQILGQGPELLVQFQDESVVDDSQLPKDRFSAERLKGVDSTLKIQPAELGDSAMYLCASSPRASGSTGELFFGEGSRLTVL.

The chain links TRBV5-1 to TRBJ1-6, with D perhaps matching TRBD1 (5 bases). Germline lookup yields CDR1 SGHRS and CDR2 YFSETQ. The V end lost 5 bases, the J end lost 9 bases, and 12 bases lay between the germline ends. The CDR3 is 13 residues long. In DNA, the CDR3 is TGCGCCAGCAGTCCTACAGGTCTTTCACCCCTCCACTTT. It is translated as CASSPTGLSPLHF.

The chain carries TRBV24-1 and TRBJ2-1; 8 bases line up with TRBD2. Germline V lookup: CDR1 KGHDR, CDR2 SFDVKD. Unmatched junction bases numbered 18, after V lost 9 bases and J lost 0 bases. CDR3 length: 19 amino acids. The CDR3 spells CATSGGKLAAMSSYNEQFF. The CDR3 DNA sequence: TGTGCCACCTCTGGCGGAAAACTAGCGGCAATGAGCTCCTACAATGAGCAGTTCTTC.

This chain connects TRBV27 to TRBJ2-6; the match to TRBD1 covers 12 bases. CDR1 and CDR2 from the germline V gene are MNHEY and SMNVEV (reference sequence). The CDR3 contains 17 residues. V gave up 4 bases and J gave up 0 bases; unmatched junction bases: 1. CDR3 protein: CASSSGQGASGANVLTF. The CDR3 nucleotides are TGTGCCAGCAGTTCGGGACAGGGGGCCTCTGGGGCCAACGTCCTGACTTTC.

This clone was found a few times. The V call is TRBV10-3, the J call TRBJ2-7; 7 nucleotides agree with TRBD1. Germline CDR1 is ENHRY and CDR2 is SYGVKD. This CDR3 has 14 amino acids. V trimming: 3 bases; J trimming: 0 bases; junction bases outside the gene matches: 2. The CDR3 DNA follows: TGTGCCATCAGTGACGGGACAGCCTCCTACGAGCAGTACTTC. This gives the protein CAISDGTASYEQYF.

This clone came up a few times. V and J are TRBV20-1 and TRBJ1-2; no definite D call. There are 10 residues in the CDR3. The germline CDR1 and CDR2 sequences are DFQATT and SNEGSKA (reference sequence). V gave up 5 bases and J gave up 6 bases, with 7 bases separating them. The CDR3 nucleotides are TGCAGTGCTGGAAGGGATGGCTACACCTTC. Translation gives CSAGRDGYTF.

This clone was picked up a small number of times. This rearrangement joins TRBV7-6 to TRBJ1-1; the D gene is possibly TRBD1 (6 bases). CDR1 and CDR2 from the germline V gene are SGHVS and FNYEAQ. The CDR3 has 16 residues. Trimming removed 3 bases at V and 4 bases at J, with 18 bases between. CDR3 sequence reads: CASSLALTGGVTEAFF. Here the CDR3 DNA reads TGTGCCAGCAGCTTGGCTCTGACAGGAGGAGTCACTGAAGCTTTCTTT. The whole variable domain, filled in from reference TRBV7-6 and TRBJ1-1, reads GAGVSQSPRYKVTKRGQDVALRCDPISGHVSLYWYRQALGQGPEFLTYFNYEAQQDKSGLPNDRFSAERPEGSISTLTIQRTEQRDSAMYRCASSLALTGGVTEAFFGQGTRLTVV.

This sequence joins TRBV5-1 and TRBJ2-3; D is unclear. Germline V gene sequence: CDR1 SGHRS, CDR2 YFSETQ. The CDR3 covers 13 residues. Trimming cost V 3 bases and J 0 bases, with 5 bases left between them. CDR3 in amino acids: CASSYLSTDTQYF. The DNA of the CDR3 is TGCGCCAGCAGCTACCTTAGCACAGATACGCAGTATTTT. The complete variable domain, with remaining parts taken from reference TRBV5-1 and TRBJ2-3, reads KAGVTQTPRYLIKTRGQQVTLSCSPISGHRSVSWYQQTPGQGLQFLFEYFSETQRNKGNFPGRFSGRQFSNSRSEMNVSTLELGDSALYLCASSYLSTDTQYFGPGTRLTVL.

The rearrangement joins TRBV19 to TRBJ1-1, with TRBD1 as a possible D gene (5 bases). The CDR3 runs to 16 residues. The germline gives CDR1 LNHDA, CDR2 SQIVND (reference sequence). Deletions cut 0 bases from V and 2 bases from J, with 13 bases between. The CDR3, as DNA: TGTGCCAGTAGTATAGATCTGGGGGTCGTAAACACTGAAGCTTTCTTT. Its protein is CASSIDLGVVNTEAFF.

V is TRBV6-1 and J is TRBJ2-3; D is possibly TRBD1 (8 bases). V lost 1 base to trimming and J lost 3 bases, with 11 bases between them. Germline loops: CDR1 MNHNS, CDR2 SASEGT. The CDR3 is made up of 15 amino acids. The chain's CDR3 is CASSEDRGGTDTQYF. The CDR3 nucleotides are TGTGCCAGCAGTGAAGACAGGGGGGGAACAGATACGCAGTATTTT.

This chain uses TRBV7-2 with TRBJ1-2; 8 bases line up with TRBD1. CDR3 size: 15 residues. V lost 5 bases and J lost 6; bases outside the gene matches: 11. Per germline, CDR1 SGHTA and CDR2 FQGNSA. The CDR3 bases are TGTGCCAGCAGCCTAGACAGGGGCTTTATTAATGGCTACACCTTC. It codes for CASSLDRGFINGYTF.

This clone was seen more than once but under ten times. The chain couples TRBV18 to TRBJ1-4, with D hard to call. This CDR3 contains 13 residues. Trimming stripped 2 bases from V and 8 bases from J, with 9 bases between. Germline CDR1 reads KGHSH; CDR2 reads LQKENI. CDR3 coding DNA: TGTGCCAGCTCACCAGCCCGCAGGGAAAAACTGTTTTTT. This translates into CASSPARREKLFF.

The gene calls are TRBV10-2 and TRBJ1-2; possible D gene TRBD1, 5 bases. The CDR3 has 13 amino acids. CDR1 and CDR2 (germline): WSHSY, SAAADI. Between the trimmed V and J ends, which lost 3 bases and 8 bases, there was a span of 13 bases. CDR3 protein: CASSDQGAWGYTF. DNA of the CDR3: TGCGCCAGCAGTGACCAGGGTGCGTGGGGCTACACCTTC.

This chain joins TRBV6-4 and TRBJ1-1, with a tentative D call TRBD1 (5 bases). The CDR3 spans 13 residues. CDR1 is MRHNA, CDR2 SNTAGT, per germline. V lost 6 bases and J 2 bases, leaving 10 bases between the germline ends. CDR3 loop: CASSRVRNTEAFF. The CDR3 region has the DNA TGTGCCAGCAGCAGGGTTAGAAACACTGAAGCTTTCTTT.

The J gene is TRBJ1-2, the V gene TRBV30; no firm D call. This CDR3 region has 12 residues. Germline-derived CDR1 and CDR2 are GTSNPN and SVGIG (reference sequence). V was pared by 4 bases and J by 3 bases, with 9 bases between. Written as DNA, the CDR3 is TGTGCCTGGAACGATAACCACTATGGCTACACCTTC. Protein product: CAWNDNHYGYTF.

The genes are TRBV6-1 and TRBJ1-3; D remains ambiguous. V was trimmed by 1 base and J by 4 bases, leaving 5 bases between them. Per the germline V gene, CDR1 is MNHNS and CDR2 is SASEGT. CDR3 size: 13 residues. CDR3 nucleotides: TGTGCCAGCAGTGAAGGCCAGGGAAACACCATATATTTT. Protein: CASSEGQGNTIYF.

A few counts support this clone. The rearrangement uses TRBV6-6 and TRBJ2-3; D gene ambiguous. This CDR3 spans 12 amino acids. Trimming pared 5 bases from V and 0 bases from J, leaving 3 bases between. Germline V gene lookup returns CDR1 MNHNY and CDR2 SVGAGI (reference sequence). In nucleotides, the CDR3 is TGTGCCAGCAGTCAGAGCACAGATACGCAGTATTTT. It translates to CASSQSTDTQYF.

The J gene is TRBJ1-3, the V gene TRBV15, with D possibly being TRBD1 (6 bases). The CDR3 length is 14 residues. V was pared by 5 bases and J by 0 bases, with 8 bases between. Germline CDR1 reads LNHNV; CDR2 reads YYDKDF (reference sequence). The CDR3 here is CATSAGVSGNTIYF. The CDR3 region has the DNA TGTGCCACCAGCGCAGGGGTCTCTGGAAACACCATATATTTT.

The V call is TRBV10-3, the J call TRBJ2-5, with 10 bases fitting TRBD2. The CDR3 sequence is 15 residues long. J gave up 0 bases and V 3 bases, and 1 base lay outside the gene matches. Germline values: CDR1 ENHRY, CDR2 SYGVKD. CDR3 protein: CAISDLAGDQETQYF. In DNA form, the CDR3 reads TGTGCCATCAGTGACCTAGCGGGGGACCAAGAGACCCAGTACTTC.